This T cell receptor beta chain emerged from a study of cytomegalovirus exposure and HLA in healthy donors. Study findings and constraints: It was reported that the classifier diagnosed cytomegalovirus status with high specificity and sensitivity in both the original and validation cohorts. The HLA-A and HLA-B alleles of most subjects were reportedly predicted accurately from TCR beta sequences.

The PCR employed 60 Vbeta primers together with 13 Jbeta primers. The method was immunoSEQ multiplex PCR; TCRdb's version includes in-frame clones alone and lacks a portion of them. The sample lists approximately 100,000 clones; 79% were seen once. V lost 7 bases, J lost 2 bases, and 11 bases stayed unmatched. Germline values: CDR1 MNHNS, CDR2 SASEGT. The CDR3 extends over 15 amino acids. About this clone: The target antigen is unknown.

Sequencing input: PBMCs. The V call is TRBV6-1, the J call TRBJ2-7; 7 nucleotides match TRBD2. This TCR was recovered from a woman between 40 and 50 years old in good health and CMV-seronegative. Here the CDR3 DNA reads TGTGCCAGCATCCCTGCGGGAGTCAAACCCTACGAGCAGTACTTC. Translating it yields CASIPAGVKPYEQYF.